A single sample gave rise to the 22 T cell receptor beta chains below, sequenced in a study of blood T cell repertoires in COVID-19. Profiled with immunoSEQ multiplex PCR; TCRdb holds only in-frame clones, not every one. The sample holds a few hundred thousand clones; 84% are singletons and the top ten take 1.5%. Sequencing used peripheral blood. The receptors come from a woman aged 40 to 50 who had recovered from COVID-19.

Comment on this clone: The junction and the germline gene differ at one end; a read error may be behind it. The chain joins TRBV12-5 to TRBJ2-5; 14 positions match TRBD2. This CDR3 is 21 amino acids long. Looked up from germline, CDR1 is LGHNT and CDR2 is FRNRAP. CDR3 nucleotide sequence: TGTGCTAGTGGTGTGGTACTGGGGGGACTAGCGGGGGAGCGAGGGCCAGAGACCCAGTACTTC. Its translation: CASGVVLGGLAGERGPETQYF.

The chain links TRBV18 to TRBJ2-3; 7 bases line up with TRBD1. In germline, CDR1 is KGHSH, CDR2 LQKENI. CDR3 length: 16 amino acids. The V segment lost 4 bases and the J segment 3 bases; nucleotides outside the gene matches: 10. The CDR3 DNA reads TGTGCCAGCTCACGCCTTGCGGCAGGGGGTACAGATACGCAGTATTTT. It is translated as CASSRLAAGGTDTQYF. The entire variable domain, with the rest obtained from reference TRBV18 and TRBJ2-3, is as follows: NAGVMQNPRHLVRRRGQEARLRCSPMKGHSHVYWYRQLPEEGLKFMVYLQKENIIDESGMPKERFSAEFPKEGPSILRIQQVVRGDSAAYFCASSRLAAGGTDTQYFGPGTRLTVL.

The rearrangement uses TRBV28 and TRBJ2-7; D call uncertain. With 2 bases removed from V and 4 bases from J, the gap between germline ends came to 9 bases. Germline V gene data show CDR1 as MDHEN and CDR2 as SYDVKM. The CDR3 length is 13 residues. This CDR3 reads CASSLKIMYEQYF. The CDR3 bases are TGTGCCAGCAGTTTAAAAATCATGTACGAGCAGTACTTC. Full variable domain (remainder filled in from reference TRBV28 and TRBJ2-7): DVKVTQSSRYLVKRTGEKVFLECVQDMDHENMFWYRQDPGLGLRLIYFSYDVKMKEKGDIPEGYSVSREKKERFSLILESASTNQTSMYLCASSLKIMYEQYFGPGTRLTVT.

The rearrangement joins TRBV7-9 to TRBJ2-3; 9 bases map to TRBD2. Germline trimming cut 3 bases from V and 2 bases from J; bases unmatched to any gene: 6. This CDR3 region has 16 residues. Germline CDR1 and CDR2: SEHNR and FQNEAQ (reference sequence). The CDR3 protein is CASSLSRGGSTDTQYF. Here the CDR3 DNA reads TGTGCCAGCAGCTTGTCGCGGGGGGGCTCCACAGATACGCAGTATTTT. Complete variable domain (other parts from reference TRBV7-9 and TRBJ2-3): DTGVSQNPRHKITKRGQNVTFRCDPISEHNRLYWYRQTLGQGPEFLTYFQNEAQLEKSRLLSDRFSAERPKGSFSTLEIQRTEQGDSAMYLCASSLSRGGSTDTQYFGPGTRLTVL.

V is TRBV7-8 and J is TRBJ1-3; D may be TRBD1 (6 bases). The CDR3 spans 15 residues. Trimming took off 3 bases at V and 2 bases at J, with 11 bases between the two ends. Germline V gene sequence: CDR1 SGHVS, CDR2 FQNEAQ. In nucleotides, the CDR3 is TGTGCCAGCAGCTTTACACAGGGAACTGGAAACACCATATATTTT. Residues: CASSFTQGTGNTIYF.

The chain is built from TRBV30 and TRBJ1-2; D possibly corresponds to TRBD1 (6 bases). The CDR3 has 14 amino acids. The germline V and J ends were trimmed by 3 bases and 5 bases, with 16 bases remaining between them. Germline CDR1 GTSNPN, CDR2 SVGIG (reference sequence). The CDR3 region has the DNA TGTGCCTGGAGAGGATGGGGGCTTCGGTATGGCTACACCTTC. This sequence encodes CAWRGWGLRYGYTF.

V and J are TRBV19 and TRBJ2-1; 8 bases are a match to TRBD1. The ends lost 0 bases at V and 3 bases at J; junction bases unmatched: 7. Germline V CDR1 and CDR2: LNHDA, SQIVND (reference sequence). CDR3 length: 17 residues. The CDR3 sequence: CASSIDHTGGNYNEQFF. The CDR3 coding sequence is TGTGCCAGTAGTATAGATCACACAGGGGGTAACTACAATGAGCAGTTCTTC.

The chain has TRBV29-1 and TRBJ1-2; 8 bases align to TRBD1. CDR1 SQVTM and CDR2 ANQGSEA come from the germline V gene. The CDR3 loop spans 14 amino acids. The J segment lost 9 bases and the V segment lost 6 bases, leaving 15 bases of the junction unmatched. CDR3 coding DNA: TGCAGCGTGAAGGGACAGGAAGGGTCTAGAAGCTACACCTTC. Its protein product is CSVKGQEGSRSYTF.

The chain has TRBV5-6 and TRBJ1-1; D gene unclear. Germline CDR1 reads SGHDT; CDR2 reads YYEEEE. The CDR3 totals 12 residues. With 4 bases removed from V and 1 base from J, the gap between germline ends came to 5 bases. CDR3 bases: TGTGCCAGCAGCCGAGGGAACACTGAAGCTTTCTTT. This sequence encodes CASSRGNTEAFF.

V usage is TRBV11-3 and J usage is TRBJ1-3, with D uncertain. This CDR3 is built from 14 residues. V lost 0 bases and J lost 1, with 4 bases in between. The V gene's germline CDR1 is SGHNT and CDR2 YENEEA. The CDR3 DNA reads TGTGCCAGCAGCTTAGAATATTCTGGAAACACCATATATTTT. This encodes CASSLEYSGNTIYF.

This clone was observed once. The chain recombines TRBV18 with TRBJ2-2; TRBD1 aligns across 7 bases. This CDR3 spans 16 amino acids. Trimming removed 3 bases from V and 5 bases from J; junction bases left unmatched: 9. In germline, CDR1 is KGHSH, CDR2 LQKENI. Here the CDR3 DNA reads TGTGCCAGCTCACCCTCCACAGGGGTGAAGACCGGGGAGCTGTTTTTT. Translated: CASSPSTGVKTGELFF.

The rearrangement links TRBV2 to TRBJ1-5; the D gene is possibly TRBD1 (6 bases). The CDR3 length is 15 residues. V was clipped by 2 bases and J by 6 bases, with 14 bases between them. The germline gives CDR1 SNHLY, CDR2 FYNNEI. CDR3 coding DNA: TGTGCCAGCAGTGAACGTTGGGCAGGGGTTCAGCCCCAGCATTTT. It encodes CASSERWAGVQPQHF.

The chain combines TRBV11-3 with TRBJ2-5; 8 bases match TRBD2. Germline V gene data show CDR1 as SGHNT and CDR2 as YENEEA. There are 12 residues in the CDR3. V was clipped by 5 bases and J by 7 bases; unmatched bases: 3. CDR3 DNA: TGTGCCAGCAGCCGGGGGGGATGGACCCAGTACTTC. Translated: CASSRGGWTQYF.

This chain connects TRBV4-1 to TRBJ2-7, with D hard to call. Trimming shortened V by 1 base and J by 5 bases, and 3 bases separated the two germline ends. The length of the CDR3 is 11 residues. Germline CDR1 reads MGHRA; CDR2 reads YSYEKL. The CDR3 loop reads CASSQGDEQYF. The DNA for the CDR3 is TGCGCCAGCAGCCAAGGAGACGAGCAGTACTTC.

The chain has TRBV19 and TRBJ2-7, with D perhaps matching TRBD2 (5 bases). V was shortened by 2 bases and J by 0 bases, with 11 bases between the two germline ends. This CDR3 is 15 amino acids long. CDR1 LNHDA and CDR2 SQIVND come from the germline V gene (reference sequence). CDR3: CASSIIGVGSYEQYF. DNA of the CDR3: TGTGCCAGTAGTATAATCGGGGTCGGCTCCTACGAGCAGTACTTC.

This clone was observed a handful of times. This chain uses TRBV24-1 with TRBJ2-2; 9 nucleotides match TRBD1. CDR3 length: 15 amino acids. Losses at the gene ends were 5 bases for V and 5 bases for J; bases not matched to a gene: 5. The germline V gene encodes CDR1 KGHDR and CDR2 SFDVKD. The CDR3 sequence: CATSVGQGITGELFF. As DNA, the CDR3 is TGTGCCACCAGTGTCGGACAGGGGATAACCGGGGAGCTGTTTTTT.

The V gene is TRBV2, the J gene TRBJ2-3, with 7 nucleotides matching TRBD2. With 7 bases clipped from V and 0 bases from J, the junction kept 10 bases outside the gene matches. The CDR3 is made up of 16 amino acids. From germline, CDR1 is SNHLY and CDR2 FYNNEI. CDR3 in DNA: TGTGCCAGCAAAGCCGCTAGGCGGGGGAGCACAGATACGCAGTATTTT. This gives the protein CASKAARRGSTDTQYF.

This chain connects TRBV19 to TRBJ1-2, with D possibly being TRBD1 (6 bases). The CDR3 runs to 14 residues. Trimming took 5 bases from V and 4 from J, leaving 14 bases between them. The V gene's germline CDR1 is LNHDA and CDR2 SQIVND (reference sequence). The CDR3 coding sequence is TGTGCCAGTAGTTGGTCAGGGGCGTCCTATGGCTACACCTTC. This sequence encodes CASSWSGASYGYTF.

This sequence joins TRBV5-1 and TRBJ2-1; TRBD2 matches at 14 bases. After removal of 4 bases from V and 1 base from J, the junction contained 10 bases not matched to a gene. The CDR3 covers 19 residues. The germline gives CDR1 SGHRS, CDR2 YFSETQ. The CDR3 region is CASSKGTSGGLRSYNEQFF. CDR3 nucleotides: TGCGCCAGCAGCAAAGGGACTAGCGGGGGTCTACGATCCTACAATGAGCAGTTCTTC. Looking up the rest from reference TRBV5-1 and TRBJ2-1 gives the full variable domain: KAGVTQTPRYLIKTRGQQVTLSCSPISGHRSVSWYQQTPGQGLQFLFEYFSETQRNKGNFPGRFSGRQFSNSRSEMNVSTLELGDSALYLCASSKGTSGGLRSYNEQFFGPGTRLTVL.

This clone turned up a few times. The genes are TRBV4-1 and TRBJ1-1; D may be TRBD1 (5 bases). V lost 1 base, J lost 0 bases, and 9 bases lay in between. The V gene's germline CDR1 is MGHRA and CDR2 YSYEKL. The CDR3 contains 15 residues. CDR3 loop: CASSQVGHMNTEAFF. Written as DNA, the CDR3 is TGCGCCAGCAGCCAAGTCGGACACATGAACACTGAAGCTTTCTTT.

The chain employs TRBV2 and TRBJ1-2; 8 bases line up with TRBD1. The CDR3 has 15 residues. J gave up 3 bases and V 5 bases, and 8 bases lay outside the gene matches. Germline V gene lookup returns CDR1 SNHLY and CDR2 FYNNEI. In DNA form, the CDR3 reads TGTGCCAGCAGTAGTGGACAGGGTTCTTACTATGGCTACACCTTC. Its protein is CASSSGQGSYYGYTF.

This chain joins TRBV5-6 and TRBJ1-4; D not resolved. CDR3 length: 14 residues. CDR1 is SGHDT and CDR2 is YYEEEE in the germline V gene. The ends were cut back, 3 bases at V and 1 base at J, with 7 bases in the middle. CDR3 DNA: TGTGCCAGCAGCTCAGGAGGAACTAATGAAAAACTGTTTTTT. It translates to CASSSGGTNEKLFF. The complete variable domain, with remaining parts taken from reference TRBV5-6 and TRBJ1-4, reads DAGVTQSPTHLIKTRGQQVTLRCSPKSGHDTVSWYQQALGQGPQFIFQYYEEEERQRGNFPDRFSGHQFPNYSSELNVNALLLGDSALYLCASSSGGTNEKLFFGSGTQLSVL.